This T cell receptor (beta chain) was sequenced for a study of shared clonotypes between healthy human individuals. Study observations and caveats: Naive CD4 clonotypes overlapped across a handful of donors at roughly 4.5%.

How the authors handled the data: Junction-only sequences produced by ImmunoSEQ had no quality scores, so filtering differed. The assay was immunoSEQ multiplex PCR, and TCRdb's table has in-frame clones only and misses some. That table is the source of V, J and clone size, and D and trimming were worked out from the DNA. The sample records about 2 million clones, less than 95% being singletons. It was CD45RO-negative cells, positively selected for CCR7, that made up naive CD8 cells, with terminally differentiated effector memory CD45RA+ cells excluded. The CDR3 is made up of 16 amino acids. The ends lost 2 bases at V and 6 bases at J; junction bases unmatched: 7. Per the germline V gene, CDR1 is SGHDT and CDR2 is YYEEEE. About this clone itself: Its antigen remains unknown.

The sequenced sample was naive CD8+ T cells sorted from blood. The chain uses TRBV5-6 and TRBJ2-3, with 12 positions matching TRBD2. The receptor's source is a man aged 18 to 35 in good health. The CDR3 protein is CASSFGTSGGLDTQYF. CDR3 DNA: TGTGCCAGCAGCTTTGGAACTAGCGGGGGGTTGGATACGCAGTATTTT.